These 5 T cell receptor beta chains share one sample of origin, sequenced in a study of cytomegalovirus exposure and HLA in healthy donors. The PCR used 60 Vbeta and 13 Jbeta primers. Using immunoSEQ multiplex PCR, the repertoire was profiled, and TCRdb retains in-frame clones only, with some absent. Its clone listing holds 75,000 to 95,000 clones. The specimen sequenced was PBMCs. The receptors stem from a woman aged 55-75 years in good health and CMV-seronegative.

The V call is TRBV9, the J call TRBJ2-1; TRBD2 matches 14 bases. Germline assignment: CDR1 SGDLS and CDR2 YYNGEE. J gave up 8 bases and V 0 bases, and 4 bases lay outside the gene matches. This CDR3 is built from 16 residues. The CDR3, as DNA: TGTGCCAGCAGCGTAGCGGGACTAGCGGGAGTAGATGAGCAGTTCTTC. Translated: CASSVAGLAGVDEQFF.

This rearrangement joins TRBV7-2 to TRBJ2-1; 14 nucleotides match TRBD2. The J segment lost 8 bases and the V segment lost 5 bases, leaving 5 bases of the junction unmatched. The CDR3 extends over 15 amino acids. From germline, CDR1 is SGHTA and CDR2 FQGNSA. CDR3 sequence reads: CASSMLTSGRDEQFF. In DNA, the CDR3 is TGTGCCAGCAGCATGCTGACTAGCGGGAGGGATGAGCAGTTCTTC.

This chain uses TRBV18 with TRBJ2-1; 7 bases line up with TRBD2. CDR1 and CDR2 from the germline V gene are KGHSH and LQKENI. The CDR3 spans 14 residues. Trimming cost V 2 bases and J 5 bases; bases outside gene matches: 3. CDR3 loop: CASSPSLADNEQFF. The CDR3 DNA reads TGTGCCAGCTCACCATCCCTAGCGGACAATGAGCAGTTCTTC.

The V call is TRBV29-1, the J call TRBJ2-3; 8 nucleotides align to TRBD1. The CDR3 is 14 amino acids. Looked up from germline, CDR1 is SQVTM and CDR2 is ANQGSEA. V dropped 7 bases and J dropped 4; count of bases not matched to a gene: 10. The CDR3 loop reads CSAEPGGVADTQYF. In nucleotides, the CDR3 is TGCAGCGCGGAACCAGGGGGCGTCGCAGATACGCAGTATTTT.

The chain couples TRBV28 to TRBJ2-5; 9 bases are shared with TRBD2. Germline-derived CDR1 and CDR2 are MDHEN and SYDVKM. The CDR3 spans 16 residues. After removal of 6 bases from V and 4 bases from J, the junction contained 12 bases not matched to a gene. The CDR3 region is CASRGISGGGGETQYF. The CDR3 bases are TGTGCCAGCAGAGGGATTAGCGGGGGTGGGGGAGAGACCCAGTACTTC. The whole variable domain, remainder taken from reference TRBV28 and TRBJ2-5, is DVKVTQSSRYLVKRTGEKVFLECVQDMDHENMFWYRQDPGLGLRLIYFSYDVKMKEKGDIPEGYSVSREKKERFSLILESASTNQTSMYLCASRGISGGGGETQYFGPGTRLLVL.